The T cell receptor (beta chain) under discussion was sequenced for a study of siplizumab effects on memory and regulatory T cells. Overall study results and limits: A minor share of alloreactive clones matched unstimulated subsets. Alloreactive sequences tracing back to unstimulated CD4+ memory cells were significantly reduced by siplizumab.

Sequences were generated from unstimulated naive, memory, effector memory and TEMRA subsets in a few donor pairs. Germline V gives CDR1 LGHNA, CDR2 YSLEER. The CDR3 is 15 amino acids. Trimming left V 0 bases short and J 2 bases short, with 8 bases between. Some clones are missing from TCRdb's copy, which holds only in-frame ones; the method was immunoSEQ multiplex PCR. The sample yields about 52,000 clones, 95% to 97% seen once. A word on this clone: Its matching antigen is unknown.

Sequenced material: naive CD4+ T cells sorted from blood. This chain uses TRBV4-3 with TRBJ2-1; D gene ambiguous. The receptor comes from a human donor in good health. CDR3 residues: CASSQDGPAYNEQFF. For the CDR3, the DNA is TGCGCCAGCAGCCAAGATGGACCTGCCTACAATGAGCAGTTCTTC.